This TCR beta chain derives from a study of shared clonotypes between healthy human individuals. Germline values: CDR1 MNHEY, CDR2 SMNVEV (reference sequence). The length of the CDR3 is 15 residues. V lost 0 bases and J lost 0, with 6 bases in between. In the sorted-subset replicate PCRs, around 200 ng DNA, roughly 30,000 T cell genomes, was used. TCRdb's table, derived via immunoSEQ multiplex PCR, lists solely in-frame clones and lacks some. This table holds some 980,000 clones, about three quarters found once. Ten or more counts support this clone. The identical CDR3 is also encoded by other nucleotide sequences in the sample.

The specimen was memory CD4+ T cells sorted from blood. Subset: CD45RA-negative fraction. This chain uses TRBV27 with TRBJ2-4, with D perhaps assigned TRBD1 or TRBD2 (5 bases each). The sequence was obtained from a man between 18 and 35 years old in good health. CDR3 in amino acids: CASSLSGVAKNIQYF. DNA of the CDR3: TGTGCCAGCAGTTTATCGGGGGTAGCCAAAAACATTCAGTACTTC.